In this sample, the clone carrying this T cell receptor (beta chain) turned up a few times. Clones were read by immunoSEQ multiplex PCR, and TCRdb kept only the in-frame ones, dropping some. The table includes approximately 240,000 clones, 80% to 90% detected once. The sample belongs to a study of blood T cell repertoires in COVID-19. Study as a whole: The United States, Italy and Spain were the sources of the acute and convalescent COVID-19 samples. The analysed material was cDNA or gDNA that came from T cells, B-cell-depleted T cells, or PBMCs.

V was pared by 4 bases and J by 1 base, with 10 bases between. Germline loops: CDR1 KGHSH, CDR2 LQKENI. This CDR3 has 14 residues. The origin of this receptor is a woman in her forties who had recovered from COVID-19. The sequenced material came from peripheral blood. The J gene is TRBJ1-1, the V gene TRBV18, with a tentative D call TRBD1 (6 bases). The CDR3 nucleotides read TGTGCCAGCTCACGCATGACAGGGAACACTGAAGCTTTCTTT. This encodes CASSRMTGNTEAFF.